The rows below give T cell receptor beta chains drawn from one sample of a study of beta chain features in type 1 diabetes. Sequenced by immunoSEQ multiplex PCR; TCRdb stores in-frame clones only, minus some. The sample lists 250,000 to 350,000 clones; approximately 9.9% were seen once. The sample taken for sequencing was naive CD4+ T cells from blood. Receptors originate from a woman aged 25 to 39 in good health. Both conserved end residues are part of each CDR3. Each record gives: V gene, CDR3 length, D gene, clone size, J gene, CDR3 DNA, CDR3 protein. The D gene is left open where the match is weak. For some rows the clone size is stated as once, few or many, or as a class when expanded; others skip it.

v_gene: TRBV5-6
len: 12
d_gene: .
abundance: .
j_gene: TRBJ2-7
CDR3nt: TGTGCCAGCAGCTTGGGTCTCTACGAGCAGTACTTC
CDR3aa: CASSLGLYEQYF

v_gene: TRBV28
len: 17
d_gene: TRBD1
abundance: few
j_gene: TRBJ2-1
CDR3nt: TGTGCCAGCAGTCCCCGAAGGGCAGGGGGCGCCCACAATGAGCAGTTCTTC
CDR3aa: CASSPRRAGGAHNEQFF

v_gene: TRBV9
len: 15
d_gene: TRBD2
abundance: .
j_gene: TRBJ2-5
CDR3nt: TGTGCCAGCAGCGTAGGTCTAGCGGGGGAAGAGACCCAGTACTTC
CDR3aa: CASSVGLAGEETQYF

v_gene: TRBV6-5
len: 15
d_gene: TRBD2
abundance: .
j_gene: TRBJ2-7
CDR3nt: TGTGCCAGCAGTGCCCTGGGGACTAGCGGCTACGAGCAGTACTTC
CDR3aa: CASSALGTSGYEQYF

v_gene: TRBV28
len: 16
d_gene: TRBD1
abundance: .
j_gene: TRBJ2-7
CDR3nt: TGTGCCAGCAGTTTACCCGCCGGGACAGGGCCTGACGAGCAGTACTTC
CDR3aa: CASSLPAGTGPDEQYF

v_gene: TRBV28
len: 15
d_gene: .
abundance: few
j_gene: TRBJ1-2
CDR3nt: TGTGCCAGCAGTTTATTTTCTACAGGGAACTATGGCTACACCTTC
CDR3aa: CASSLFSTGNYGYTF

v_gene: TRBV14
len: 13
d_gene: .
abundance: .
j_gene: TRBJ1-2
CDR3nt: TGTGCCAGCAGCCAAGATGAGGGATATGGCTACACCTTC
CDR3aa: CASSQDEGYGYTF

v_gene: TRBV14
len: 17
d_gene: TRBD2
abundance: once
j_gene: TRBJ2-4
CDR3nt: TGTGCCAGCAGCCAAGAGGATGGGGGGGTACCCAAAAACATTCAGTACTTC
CDR3aa: CASSQEDGGVPKNIQYF

v_gene: TRBV15
len: 16
d_gene: .
abundance: few
j_gene: TRBJ2-3
CDR3nt: TGTGCCACCAGCACCAGATGGGCTAGCCAGCCAGATACGCAGTATTTT
CDR3aa: CATSTRWASQPDTQYF

v_gene: TRBV5-1
len: 15
d_gene: .
abundance: few
j_gene: TRBJ2-2
CDR3nt: TGCGCCAGCAGCTTGATAGACAGGAACACCGGGGAGCTGTTTTTT
CDR3aa: CASSLIDRNTGELFF

v_gene: TRBV29-1
len: 11
d_gene: .
abundance: .
j_gene: TRBJ2-7
CDR3nt: TGCAGCGTTGTACAAGTCTACGAGCAGTACTTC
CDR3aa: CSVVQVYEQYF

v_gene: TRBV27
len: 14
d_gene: TRBD1
abundance: .
j_gene: TRBJ2-3
CDR3nt: TGTGCCAGCAGTTGGACAGGGAGCACAGATACGCAGTATTTT
CDR3aa: CASSWTGSTDTQYF

v_gene: TRBV5-6
len: 16
d_gene: TRBD2
abundance: few
j_gene: TRBJ2-1
CDR3nt: TGTGCCAGCAGCTTGGCATTCGGGACTAGCAACAATGAGCAGTTCTTC
CDR3aa: CASSLAFGTSNNEQFF

v_gene: TRBV7-9
len: 16
d_gene: TRBD1
abundance: .
j_gene: TRBJ2-7
CDR3nt: TGTGCCAGCCGCCGGGGACGGGACAGGGTTTTTGACGAGCAGTACTTC
CDR3aa: CASRRGRDRVFDEQYF

v_gene: TRBV5-8
len: 12
d_gene: .
abundance: .
j_gene: TRBJ1-1
CDR3nt: TGTGCCAGCAGCCGTCGGGGGACTGAAGCTTTCTTT
CDR3aa: CASSRRGTEAFF

v_gene: TRBV7-2
len: 18
d_gene: TRBD2
abundance: .
j_gene: TRBJ2-1
CDR3nt: TGTGCCAGCAGCTTAGAAAGCGGTTACCTAGCGGGCTGGGGGGAGCAGTTCTTC
CDR3aa: CASSLESGYLAGWGEQFF

v_gene: TRBV18
len: 13
d_gene: .
abundance: .
j_gene: TRBJ2-5
CDR3nt: TGTGCCAGCTCACCAGGCAACCAAGAGACCCAGTACTTC
CDR3aa: CASSPGNQETQYF

v_gene: TRBV28
len: 15
d_gene: .
abundance: .
j_gene: TRBJ1-5
CDR3nt: TGTGCCAGCAGTTTATCGGGGTATAGCAATCAGCCCCAGCATTTT
CDR3aa: CASSLSGYSNQPQHF

v_gene: TRBV29-1
len: 12
d_gene: .
abundance: .
j_gene: TRBJ2-2
CDR3nt: TGCAGCGCAGTGCGGGCCACCGGGGAGCTGTTTTTT
CDR3aa: CSAVRATGELFF

v_gene: TRBV5-1
len: 12
d_gene: .
abundance: few
j_gene: TRBJ2-7
CDR3nt: TGCGCCAGCAGCTTGACTCAAAACGAGCAGTACTTC
CDR3aa: CASSLTQNEQYF

v_gene: TRBV7-6
len: 14
d_gene: .
abundance: .
j_gene: TRBJ2-2
CDR3nt: TGTGCCAGCAGCGTCGCAAATGTCGGGGGGGAGCTGTTTTTT
CDR3aa: CASSVANVGGELFF

v_gene: TRBV25-1
len: 14
d_gene: .
abundance: few
j_gene: TRBJ1-1
CDR3nt: TGTGCCAGCAGCGGCCTCGACAGAGACACTGAAGCTTTCTTT
CDR3aa: CASSGLDRDTEAFF